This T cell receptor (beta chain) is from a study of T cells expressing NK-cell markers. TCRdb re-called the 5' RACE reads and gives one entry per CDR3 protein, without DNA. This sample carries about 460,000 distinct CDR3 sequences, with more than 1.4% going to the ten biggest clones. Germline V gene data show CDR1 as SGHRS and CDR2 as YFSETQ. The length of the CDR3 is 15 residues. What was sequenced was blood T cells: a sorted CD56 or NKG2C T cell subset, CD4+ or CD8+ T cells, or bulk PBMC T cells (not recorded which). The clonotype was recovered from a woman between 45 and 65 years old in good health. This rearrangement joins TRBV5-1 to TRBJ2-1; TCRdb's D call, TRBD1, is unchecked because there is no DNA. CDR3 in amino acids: CASRGWRAAHNEQFF.